This T cell receptor (beta chain) was recorded in a study of T cell repertoires in cytomegalovirus infection. Study-level background: Both CMV infection and a matching HLA type were indicated by public TCR beta signatures.

In TCRdb, the reads were re-called with MiXCR into one record per CDR3 protein. Among about 770,000 distinct CDR3 sequences listed, 25% to 35% were seen once. This clonotype was counted between two and nine times. Its antigen remains unidentified. The CDR3 loop spans 14 amino acids. Trimming left V 5 bases short and J 5 bases short, with 16 bases between. Germline V gene sequence: CDR1 SEHNR, CDR2 FQNEAQ (reference sequence). This clonotype was sampled from a human donor in good health (CMV status not recorded). Some clones in this sample may be carry-over from other donors' samples. Source: cultured CD8+ T cells from PBMCs, taken from culture after CMV antigen stimulation. The genes are TRBV7-9 and TRBJ2-7; D may be TRBD1 (5 bases). CDR3 loop: CASSPQGRTDEQYV. CDR3 in DNA: TGTGCCAGCAGCCCCCAGGGCAGAACCGACGAGCAGTACGTC.